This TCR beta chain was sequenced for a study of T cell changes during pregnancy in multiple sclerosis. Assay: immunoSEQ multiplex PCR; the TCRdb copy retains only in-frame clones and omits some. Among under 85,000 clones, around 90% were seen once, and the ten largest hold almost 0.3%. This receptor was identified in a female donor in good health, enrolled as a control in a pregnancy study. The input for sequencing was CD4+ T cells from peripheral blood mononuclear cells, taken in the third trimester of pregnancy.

The CDR3 protein is CAWSRTGGITEAFF. For the CDR3, the DNA is TGTGCCTGGAGCCGAACAGGGGGGATCACTGAAGCTTTCTTT. The chain joins TRBV30 to TRBJ1-1; 8 bases fit TRBD1. Germline V lookup: CDR1 GTSNPN, CDR2 SVGIG (reference sequence). This CDR3 contains 14 residues. Germline trimming cut 3 bases from V and 4 bases from J; bases unmatched to any gene: 7.